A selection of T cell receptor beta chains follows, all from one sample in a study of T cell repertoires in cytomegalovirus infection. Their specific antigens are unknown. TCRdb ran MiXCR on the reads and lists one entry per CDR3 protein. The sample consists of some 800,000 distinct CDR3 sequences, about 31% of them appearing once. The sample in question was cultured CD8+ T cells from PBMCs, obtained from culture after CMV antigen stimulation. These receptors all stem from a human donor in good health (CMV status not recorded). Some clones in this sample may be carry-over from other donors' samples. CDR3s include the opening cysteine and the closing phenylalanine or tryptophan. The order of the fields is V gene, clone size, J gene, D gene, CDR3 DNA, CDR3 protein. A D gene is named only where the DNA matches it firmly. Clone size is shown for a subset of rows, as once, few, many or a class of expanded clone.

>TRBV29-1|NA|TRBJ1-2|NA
TGCAGCGTTAATCTTCTATATGGCTACACCTTC
CSVNLLYGYTF
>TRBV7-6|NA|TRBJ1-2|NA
TGTGCCAGCTCGGGACACCATGCTAACTATGGCTACACCTTC
CASSGHHANYGYTF
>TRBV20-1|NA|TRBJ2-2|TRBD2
TGCAGTGCCCTTCCGATGGGAGGGCGTGCCGGGGAGCTGTTTTTT
CSALPMGGRAGELFF
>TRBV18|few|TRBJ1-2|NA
TGTGCCAGCTCACCAGGAGAGGAGTTCTATGGCTACACCTTC
CASSPGEEFYGYTF
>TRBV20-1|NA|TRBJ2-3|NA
TGCAGTGCTAGAGAGAGCGGTACAGATACGCAGTATTTT
CSARESGTDTQYF
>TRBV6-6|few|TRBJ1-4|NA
TGTGCCAGCACTGTACAGGGTTCGGAAAAACTGTTTTTT
CASTVQGSEKLFF
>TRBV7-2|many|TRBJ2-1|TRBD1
TGTGCCAGCAATCTAGGGGCAGGGGGCGCCTACAATGAGCAGTTCTTC
CASNLGAGGAYNEQFF
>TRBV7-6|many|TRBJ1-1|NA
TGTGCCAGCAGCTTAGAAGCAGGGGAATATCTATTGACTGAAGCTTTCTTT
CASSLEAGEYLLTEAFF
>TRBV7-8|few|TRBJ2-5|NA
TGTGCCAGCAGCTCGTCTTGGCCTAGTGCCCAAGAGACCCAGTACTTC
CASSSSWPSAQETQYF
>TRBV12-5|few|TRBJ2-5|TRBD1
TGTGCTAGTGGTTTGTGGACAGGGGGCGCCGCGATCCAAGAGACCCAGTACTTC
CASGLWTGGAAIQETQYF
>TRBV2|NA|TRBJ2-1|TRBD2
TGTGCCAGCAGTGTAGAGACTAGCGGGGGCTCCTACAATGAGCAGTTCTTC
CASSVETSGGSYNEQFF
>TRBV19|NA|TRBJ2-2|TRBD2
TGTGCCATCCGCGGGGGGCCCTACACCGGGGAGCTGTTTTTT
CAIRGGPYTGELFF
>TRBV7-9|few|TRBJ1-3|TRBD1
TGTGCCAGCAGCCCGGACAGGGGCCACACCATATATTTT
CASSPDRGHTIYF
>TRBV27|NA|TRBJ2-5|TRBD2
TGTGCCAGCAGTAAATGGGGGGGTGAGACCCAGTACTTC
CASSKWGGETQYF
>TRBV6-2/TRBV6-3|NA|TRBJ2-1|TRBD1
TGTGCCAGCAGTACCCTAGTTTCAAACGACAGGGTTACCCAGCAGTTCTTC
CASSTLVSNDRVTQQFF
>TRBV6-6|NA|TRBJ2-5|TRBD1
TGTGCCAGCAATCAGGGGGCTTGGGATGAGACCCAGTACTTC
CASNQGAWDETQYF
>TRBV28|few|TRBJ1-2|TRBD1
TGTGCCAGCAGTCCTACAGGGGCCTATGGCTACACCTTC
CASSPTGAYGYTF
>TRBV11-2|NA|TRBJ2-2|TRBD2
TGTGCCAGCAGTCCGCCAGCGGGGGGATTGAACACCGGGGAGCTGTTTTTT
CASSPPAGGLNTGELFF
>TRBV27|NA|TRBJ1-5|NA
TGTGCCAGCAGTTTATCCTGGAGTCAGCCCCAGCATTTT
CASSLSWSQPQHF
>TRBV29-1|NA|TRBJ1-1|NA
TGCAGCGGTAAATTCCAGGGGACCAACACTGAAGCTTTCTTT
CSGKFQGTNTEAFF
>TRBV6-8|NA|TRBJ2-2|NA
TGTGCCAGCCTTTCTTTGACAGGCCGGAACACCGGGGAGCTGTTTTTT
CASLSLTGRNTGELFF
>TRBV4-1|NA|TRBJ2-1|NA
TGCGCCAGCAGCCGTACGTGGGACGGATACAATGAGCAGTTCTTC
CASSRTWDGYNEQFF
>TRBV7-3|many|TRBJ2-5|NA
TGTGCCAGCAGCCCTCGGGGGAAACAAGAGACCCAGTACTTC
CASSPRGKQETQYF
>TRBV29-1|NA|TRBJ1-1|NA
TGCAGCGTTGTCGGATGGCAGGCTTTCTTT
CSVVGWQAFF
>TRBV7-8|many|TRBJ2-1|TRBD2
TGTGCCAGCACCTATGGGGGGCGGGGGGCTTTGCAGTTCTTC
CASTYGGRGALQFF
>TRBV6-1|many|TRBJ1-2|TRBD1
TGTGCCAGCAGTCCCGGGACAGACTATGGCTACACCTTC
CASSPGTDYGYTF
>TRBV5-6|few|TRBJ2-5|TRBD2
TGTGCCAGCAGCTTTGAGGGAGGGAGACTGAAGACCCAGTACTTC
CASSFEGGRLKTQYF
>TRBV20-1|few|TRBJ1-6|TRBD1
TGCAGTGCTAGGCAGGGGGACTATAATTCACCCCTCCACTTT
CSARQGDYNSPLHF
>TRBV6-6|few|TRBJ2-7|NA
TGTGCCAGCAGTTACTTGGGAGAGGTCGACGAGCAGTACTTC
CASSYLGEVDEQYF
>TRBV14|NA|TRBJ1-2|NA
TGTGCCAGCAGCCAACGTCAGGAGGCGGCTAACTATGGCTACACCTTC
CASSQRQEAANYGYTF
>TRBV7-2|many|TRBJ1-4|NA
TGTGCCAGCAGCCCATCAAACGGGCAGGGGCGGGAAAAACTGTTTTTT
CASSPSNGQGREKLFF